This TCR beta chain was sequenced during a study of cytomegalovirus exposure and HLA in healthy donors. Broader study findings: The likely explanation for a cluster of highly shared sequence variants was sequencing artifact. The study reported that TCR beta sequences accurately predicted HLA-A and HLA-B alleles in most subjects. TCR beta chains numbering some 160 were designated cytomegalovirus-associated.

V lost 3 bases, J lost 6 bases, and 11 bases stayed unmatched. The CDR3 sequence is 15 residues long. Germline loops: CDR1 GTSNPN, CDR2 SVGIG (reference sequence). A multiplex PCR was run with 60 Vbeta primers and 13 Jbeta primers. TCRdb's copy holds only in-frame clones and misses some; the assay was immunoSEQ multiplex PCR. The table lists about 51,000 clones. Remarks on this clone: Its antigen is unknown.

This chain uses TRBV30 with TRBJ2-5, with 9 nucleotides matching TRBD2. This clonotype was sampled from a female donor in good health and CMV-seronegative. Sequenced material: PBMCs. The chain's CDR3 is CAWSPIAGGPKTQYF. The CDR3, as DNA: TGTGCCTGGAGCCCAATCGCGGGAGGGCCGAAGACCCAGTACTTC.